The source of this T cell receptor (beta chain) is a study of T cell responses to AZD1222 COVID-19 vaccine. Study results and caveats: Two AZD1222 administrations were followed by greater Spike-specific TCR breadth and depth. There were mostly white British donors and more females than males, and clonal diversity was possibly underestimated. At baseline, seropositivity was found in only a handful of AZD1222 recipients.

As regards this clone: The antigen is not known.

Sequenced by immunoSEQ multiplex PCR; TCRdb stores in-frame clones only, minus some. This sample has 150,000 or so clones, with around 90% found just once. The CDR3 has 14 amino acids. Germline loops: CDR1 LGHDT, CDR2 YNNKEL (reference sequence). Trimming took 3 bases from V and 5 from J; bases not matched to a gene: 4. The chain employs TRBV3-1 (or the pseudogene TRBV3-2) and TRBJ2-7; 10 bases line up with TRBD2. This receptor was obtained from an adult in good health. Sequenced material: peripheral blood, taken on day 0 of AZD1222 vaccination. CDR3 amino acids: CASSHLAGANEQYF. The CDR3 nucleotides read TGTGCCAGCAGCCATCTAGCGGGAGCGAACGAGCAGTACTTC.